This T cell receptor beta chain is drawn from a study of blood T cells in healthy people across ages. Turning to this clonotype: The antigen remains undetermined.

General observations from the study: Per million T cells, TCR beta diversity dropped about linearly as age rose.

A second PCR, run for about 6 to 11 cycles, used a sample-barcoded 5' primer plus a J-beta primer mix. TCRdb called the 5' RACE reads again in MiXCR, with one record for every CDR3 protein. The sample has some 850,000 distinct CDR3 sequences; around 24% are singletons. All donors came from Russia, were Caucasian and healthy, and spanned ages roughly 6 to 95. The authors isolated at least 7 million PBMCs per sample. Per germline, CDR1 SGHRS and CDR2 YFSETQ. J gave up 5 bases and V 4 bases, and 24 bases lay outside the gene matches. The CDR3 covers 20 residues. In addition, the sample was reused for a study of T cells of mothers and their children. From that paper: A slight, non-significant increase in overlap was found for related mother-child pairs relative to unrelated pairs.

The chain carries TRBV5-1 and TRBJ2-3; 8 bases match TRBD1. The TCR originated in a boy younger than 18 in good health. The sample comprised blood. CDR3 in DNA: TGCGCCAGCAGCCTGACAGGGGATCTACCTGTCTCATTTCCCAGAGATACGCAGTATTTT. Protein: CASSLTGDLPVSFPRDTQYF.